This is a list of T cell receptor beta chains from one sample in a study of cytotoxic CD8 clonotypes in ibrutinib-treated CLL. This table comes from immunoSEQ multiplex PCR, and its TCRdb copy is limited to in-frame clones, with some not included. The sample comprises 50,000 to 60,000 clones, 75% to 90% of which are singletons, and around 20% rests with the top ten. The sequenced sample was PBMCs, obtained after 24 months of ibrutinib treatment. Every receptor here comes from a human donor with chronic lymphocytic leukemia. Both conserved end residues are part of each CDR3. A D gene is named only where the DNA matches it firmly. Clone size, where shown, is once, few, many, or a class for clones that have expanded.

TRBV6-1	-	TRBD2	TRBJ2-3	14	CASYPSGRQDTQYF	TGTGCCAGCTATCCAAGCGGGAGGCAGGATACGCAGTATTTT
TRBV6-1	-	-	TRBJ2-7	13	CASSGMAPYEQYF	TGTGCCAGCTCAGGAATGGCCCCCTACGAGCAGTACTTC
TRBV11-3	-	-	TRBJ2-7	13	CASSPGGSYEQYF	TGTGCCAGCAGCCCCGGGGGCTCCTACGAGCAGTACTTC
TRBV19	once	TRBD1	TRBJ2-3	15	CASSMGQGVTDTQYF	TGTGCCAGTAGTATGGGGCAGGGGGTGACAGATACGCAGTATTTT
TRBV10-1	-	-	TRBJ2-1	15	CASSEPGTNYNEQFF	TGCGCCAGCAGTGAACCCGGGACCAACTACAATGAGCAGTTCTTC
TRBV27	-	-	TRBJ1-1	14	CASSPSTRRTEAFF	TGTGCCAGCAGTCCTAGTACGCGGCGGACTGAAGCTTTCTTT
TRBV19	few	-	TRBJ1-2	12	CASSPFPGASAF	TGTGCCAGTAGTCCCTTTCCAGGGGCTAGTGCCTTC
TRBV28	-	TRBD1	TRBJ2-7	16	CASSSIDRGRDYEQYF	TGTGCCAGCAGTTCTATAGACAGGGGGCGAGACTACGAGCAGTACTTC
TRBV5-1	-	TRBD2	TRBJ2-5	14	CASSPSGSSETQYF	TGCGCCAGCAGCCCTAGCGGGAGCTCAGAGACCCAGTACTTC
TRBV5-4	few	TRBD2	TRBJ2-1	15	CASSPSAGGGNEQFF	TGTGCCAGCAGCCCTTCAGCGGGAGGAGGGAATGAGCAGTTCTTC
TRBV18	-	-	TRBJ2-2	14	CASNGQANTGELFF	TGTGCCAGCAATGGGCAAGCGAACACCGGGGAGCTGTTTTTT
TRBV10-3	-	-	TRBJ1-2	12	CAIQGIQYGYTF	TGTGCCATCCAAGGGATCCAATATGGCTACACCTTC
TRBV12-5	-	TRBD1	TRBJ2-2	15	CASGWTGQVTGELFF	TGTGCTAGTGGTTGGACTGGACAGGTCACCGGGGAGCTGTTTTTT
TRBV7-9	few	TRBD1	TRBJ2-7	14	CASSLVGQGYEQYF	TGTGCCAGCAGCTTAGTAGGACAGGGCTACGAGCAGTACTTC
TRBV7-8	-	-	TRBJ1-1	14	CASSLDQVNTEAFF	TGTGCCAGCAGCTTAGATCAGGTGAACACTGAAGCTTTCTTT
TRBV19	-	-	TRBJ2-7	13	CASSTRDGYEQYF	TGTGCCAGTAGTACACGGGACGGCTACGAGCAGTACTTC
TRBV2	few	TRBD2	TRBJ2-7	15	CASRGLAGPSYEQYF	TGTGCCAGCAGGGGACTAGCGGGACCCTCCTACGAGCAGTACTTC
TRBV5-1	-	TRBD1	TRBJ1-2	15	CASSLTGGFNYGYTF	TGCGCCAGCAGCTTGACAGGGGGGTTTAACTATGGCTACACCTTC
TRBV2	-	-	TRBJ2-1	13	CASSVLRWDEQFF	TGTGCCAGCAGCGTCCTGCGGTGGGATGAGCAGTTCTTC
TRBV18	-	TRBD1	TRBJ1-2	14	CASSPGTGKPGYTF	TGTGCCAGCTCACCAGGGACAGGGAAGCCTGGCTACACCTTC
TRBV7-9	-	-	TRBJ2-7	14	CASSLSSGTYEQYF	TGTGCCAGCAGCTTATCTTCAGGGACCTACGAGCAGTACTTC
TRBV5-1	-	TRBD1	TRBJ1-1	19	CASRQTGTGLRFETTEAFF	TGCGCCAGCAGACAAACCGGGACAGGGCTAAGGTTTGAAACGACTGAAGCTTTCTTT
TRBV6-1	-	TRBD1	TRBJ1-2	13	CASSVQGNYGYTF	TGTGCCAGCAGTGTACAGGGGAACTATGGCTACACCTTC
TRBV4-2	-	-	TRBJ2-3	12	CASSPDLTTQYF	TGTGCCAGCAGCCCAGACTTGACAACGCAGTATTTT
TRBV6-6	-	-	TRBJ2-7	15	CASRPDPARPYEQYF	TGTGCCAGCAGGCCCGATCCAGCCAGGCCCTACGAGCAGTACTTC
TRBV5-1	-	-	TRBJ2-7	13	CASSTRAGYEQYF	TGCGCCAGCAGCACCCGGGCCGGATACGAGCAGTACTTC
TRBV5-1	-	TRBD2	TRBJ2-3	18	CASSTGLAGGLFTDTQYF	TGCGCCAGCAGCACGGGACTAGCGGGAGGCCTCTTCACAGATACGCAGTATTTT
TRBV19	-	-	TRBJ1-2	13	CASSIPDSYGYTF	TGTGCCAGTAGTATCCCAGATAGCTATGGCTACACCTTC
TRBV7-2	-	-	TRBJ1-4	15	CASSLGETTNEKLFF	TGTGCCAGCAGCTTAGGGGAGACAACTAATGAAAAACTGTTTTTT
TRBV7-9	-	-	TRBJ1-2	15	CASSLAHPANYGYTF	TGTGCCAGCAGCTTAGCGCATCCGGCTAACTATGGCTACACCTTC
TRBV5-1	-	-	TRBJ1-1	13	CASKSGLNTEAFF	TGCGCCAGCAAGTCGGGCCTGAACACTGAAGCTTTCTTT
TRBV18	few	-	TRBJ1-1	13	CASSPRPEEEAFF	TGTGCCAGCTCACCTCGGCCAGAAGAGGAAGCTTTCTTT
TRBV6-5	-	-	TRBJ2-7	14	CASRGTELSYEQYF	TGTGCCAGCAGGGGGACGGAGCTCTCCTACGAGCAGTACTTC
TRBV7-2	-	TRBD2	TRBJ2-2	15	CASSSPGLVTGELFF	TGTGCCAGCAGCTCGCCGGGACTAGTCACCGGGGAGCTGTTTTTT
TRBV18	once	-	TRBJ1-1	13	CASSPQMNTEAFF	TGTGCCAGCTCACCGCAGATGAACACTGAAGCTTTCTTT
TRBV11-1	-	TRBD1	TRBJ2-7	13	CASSLGTGDEQYF	TGTGCCAGCAGCTTAGGGACAGGGGACGAGCAGTACTTC
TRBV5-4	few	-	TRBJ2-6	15	CASSLGGTGANVLTF	TGTGCCAGCAGCTTGGGGGGGACCGGGGCCAACGTCCTGACTTTC
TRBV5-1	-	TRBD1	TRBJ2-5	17	CASASGTGSTRAETQYF	TGCGCCAGCGCCTCCGGGACAGGGAGTACTCGGGCAGAGACCCAGTACTTC
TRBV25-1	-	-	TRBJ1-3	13	CASSVLSGNTIYF	TGTGCCAGCAGTGTTCTTTCTGGAAACACCATATATTTT
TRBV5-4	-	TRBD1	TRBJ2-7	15	CASSLGQGDTYEQYF	TGTGCCAGCAGCCTAGGACAGGGGGATACCTACGAGCAGTACTTC
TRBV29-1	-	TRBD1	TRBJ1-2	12	CSATDRGSGYTF	TGCAGCGCAACGGACAGGGGCAGTGGCTACACCTTC
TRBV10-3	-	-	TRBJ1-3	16	CAISPAKGRGRNTIYF	TGTGCCATCAGTCCAGCGAAGGGGCGGGGGAGAAACACCATATATTTT
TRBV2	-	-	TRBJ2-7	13	CASKFQGPNEQYF	TGTGCCAGCAAGTTCCAGGGTCCCAACGAGCAGTACTTC
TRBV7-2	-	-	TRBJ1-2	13	CASSSGLLYGYTF	TGTGCCAGCAGCTCAGGCCTCCTCTATGGCTACACCTTC
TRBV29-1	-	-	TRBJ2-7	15	CSVESLQGSGHEQYF	TGCAGCGTTGAGTCTCTACAGGGCTCCGGGCACGAGCAGTACTTC